This paragraph covers one T cell receptor (beta chain) sequence. The sample originates from a study of T cell changes during pregnancy in multiple sclerosis. V lost 6 bases and J 1 base, leaving 9 bases between the germline ends. The length of the CDR3 is 13 residues. Germline V gene data show CDR1 as MNHEY and CDR2 as SVGAGI. Produced via immunoSEQ multiplex PCR; TCRdb's table is partial and in-frame only. The sample carries 35,000 to 50,000 clones, around 90% recorded once. Sequences were derived from CD4+ T cells from peripheral blood mononuclear cells, sampled in the first trimester of pregnancy. The TCR comes from a female donor with multiple sclerosis, enrolled in a pregnancy study. The chain is built from TRBV6-5 and TRBJ2-5; D remains unclear. CDR3 protein: CASRTPGQETQYF. CDR3 DNA sequence: TGTGCCAGCAGAACCCCGGGCCAAGAGACCCAGTACTTC.